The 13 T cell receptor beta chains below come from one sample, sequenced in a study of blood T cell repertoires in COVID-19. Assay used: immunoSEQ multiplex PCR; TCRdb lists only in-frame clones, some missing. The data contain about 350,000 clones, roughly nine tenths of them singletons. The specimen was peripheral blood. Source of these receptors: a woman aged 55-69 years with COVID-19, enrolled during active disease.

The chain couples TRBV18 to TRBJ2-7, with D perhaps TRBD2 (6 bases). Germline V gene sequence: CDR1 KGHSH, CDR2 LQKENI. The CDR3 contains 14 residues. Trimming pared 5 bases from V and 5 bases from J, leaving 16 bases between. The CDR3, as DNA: TGTGCCAGCTCAGCAACGTCCCGGGGGAACGAGCAGTACTTC. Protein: CASSATSRGNEQYF.

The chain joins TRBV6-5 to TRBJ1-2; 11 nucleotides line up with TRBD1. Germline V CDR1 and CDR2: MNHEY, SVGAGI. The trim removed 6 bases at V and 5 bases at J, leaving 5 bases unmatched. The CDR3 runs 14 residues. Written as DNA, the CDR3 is TGTGCCAGCAGCCCAGGGACAGGGGGTTATGGCTACACCTTC. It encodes CASSPGTGGYGYTF.

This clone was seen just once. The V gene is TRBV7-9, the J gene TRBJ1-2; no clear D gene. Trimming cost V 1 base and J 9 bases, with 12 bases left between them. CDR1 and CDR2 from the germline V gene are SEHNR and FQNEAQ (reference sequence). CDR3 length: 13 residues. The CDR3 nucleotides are TGTGCCAGCAGCTTAGATGCAGGCTGGAGCTACACCTTC. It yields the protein CASSLDAGWSYTF.

CDR3 protein: CASSFGLGINQPQHF. Here the CDR3 DNA reads TGTGCCAGCAGTTTCGGTTTGGGCATCAATCAGCCCCAGCATTTT. The chain recombines TRBV6-2 or TRBV6-3 with TRBJ1-5; D gene unclear. Germline V gene data show CDR1 as MNHEY and CDR2 as SVGEGT. Trimming stripped 4 bases from V and 3 bases from J, with 13 bases between. The CDR3 runs 15 residues.

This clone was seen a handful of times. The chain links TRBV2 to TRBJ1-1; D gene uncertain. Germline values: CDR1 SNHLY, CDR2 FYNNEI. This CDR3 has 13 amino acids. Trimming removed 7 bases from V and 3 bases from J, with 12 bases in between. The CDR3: CASTPLRDTEAFF. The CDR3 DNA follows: TGTGCCAGCACCCCCTTGAGAGACACTGAAGCTTTCTTT.

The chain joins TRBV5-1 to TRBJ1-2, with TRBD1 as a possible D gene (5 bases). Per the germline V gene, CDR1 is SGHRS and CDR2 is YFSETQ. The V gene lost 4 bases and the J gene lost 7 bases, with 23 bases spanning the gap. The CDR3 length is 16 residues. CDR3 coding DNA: TGCGCCAGCAGCCCAGCTCGGGGGGACGGAATTGGTGGCTACACCTTC. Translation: CASSPARGDGIGGYTF.

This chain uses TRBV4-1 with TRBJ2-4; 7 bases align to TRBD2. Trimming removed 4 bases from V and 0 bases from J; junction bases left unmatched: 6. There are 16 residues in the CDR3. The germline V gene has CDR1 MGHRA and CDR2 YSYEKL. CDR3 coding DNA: TGCGCCAGCAGCCCCGGGGGGATTGGAGCCAAAAACATTCAGTACTTC. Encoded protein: CASSPGGIGAKNIQYF.

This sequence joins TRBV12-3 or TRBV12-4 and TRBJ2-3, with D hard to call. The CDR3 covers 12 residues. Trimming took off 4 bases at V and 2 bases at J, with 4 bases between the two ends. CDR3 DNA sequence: TGTGCCAGCAGTTATTACACAGATACGCAGTATTTT. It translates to CASSYYTDTQYF.

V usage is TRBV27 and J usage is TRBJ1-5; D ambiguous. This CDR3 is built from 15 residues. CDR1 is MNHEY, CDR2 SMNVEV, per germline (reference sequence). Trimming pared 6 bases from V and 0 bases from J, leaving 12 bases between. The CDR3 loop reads CASRRTGNSNQPQHF. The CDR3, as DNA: TGTGCCAGCAGGCGAACGGGAAATAGCAATCAGCCCCAGCATTTT.

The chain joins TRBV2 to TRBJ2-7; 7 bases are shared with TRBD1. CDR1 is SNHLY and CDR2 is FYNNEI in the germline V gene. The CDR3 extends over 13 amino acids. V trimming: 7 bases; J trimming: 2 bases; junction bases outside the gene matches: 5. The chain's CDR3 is CASTLQGPYEQYF. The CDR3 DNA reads TGTGCCAGCACCCTACAGGGGCCCTACGAGCAGTACTTC.

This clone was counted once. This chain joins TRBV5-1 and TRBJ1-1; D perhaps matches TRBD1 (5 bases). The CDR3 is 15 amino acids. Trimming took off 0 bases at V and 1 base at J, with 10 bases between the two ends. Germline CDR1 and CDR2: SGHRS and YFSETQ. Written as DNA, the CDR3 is TGCGCCAGCAGCTTGGTAGGACACGGGAACACTGAAGCTTTCTTT. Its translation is CASSLVGHGNTEAFF.

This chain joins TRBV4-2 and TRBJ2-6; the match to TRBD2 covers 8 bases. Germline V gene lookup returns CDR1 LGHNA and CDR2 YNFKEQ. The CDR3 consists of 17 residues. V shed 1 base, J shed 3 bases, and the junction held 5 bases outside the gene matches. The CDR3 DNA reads TGTGCCAGCAGCCAAGGAACTAGCGGTGGTGGGGCCAACGTCCTGACTTTC. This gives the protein CASSQGTSGGGANVLTF.

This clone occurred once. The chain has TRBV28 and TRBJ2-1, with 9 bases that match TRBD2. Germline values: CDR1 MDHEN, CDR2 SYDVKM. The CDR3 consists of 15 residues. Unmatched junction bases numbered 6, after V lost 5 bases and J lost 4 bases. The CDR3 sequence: CASSTASGVYNEQFF. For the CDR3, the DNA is TGTGCCAGCAGTACCGCTAGCGGGGTATACAATGAGCAGTTCTTC.